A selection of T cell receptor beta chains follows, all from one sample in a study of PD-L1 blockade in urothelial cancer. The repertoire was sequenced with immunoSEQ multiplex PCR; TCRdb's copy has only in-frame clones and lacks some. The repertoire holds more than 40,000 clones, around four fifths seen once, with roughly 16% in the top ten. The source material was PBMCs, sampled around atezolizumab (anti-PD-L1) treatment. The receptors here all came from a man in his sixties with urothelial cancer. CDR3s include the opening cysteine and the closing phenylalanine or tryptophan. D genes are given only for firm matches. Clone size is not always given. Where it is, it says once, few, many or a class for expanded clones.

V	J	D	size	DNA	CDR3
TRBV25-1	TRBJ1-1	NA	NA	TGTGCCAGCAGTGAGCTCCGAGCCACTGAAGCTTTCTTT	CASSELRATEAFF
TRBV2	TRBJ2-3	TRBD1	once	TGTGCCAGCAGCGCGGGGACAGGGGTAGGCACAGATACGCAGTATTTT	CASSAGTGVGTDTQYF
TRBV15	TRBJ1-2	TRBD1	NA	TGTGCCACCAGCAGAGATCTGACAGGGGGTAACTATGGCTACACCTTC	CATSRDLTGGNYGYTF
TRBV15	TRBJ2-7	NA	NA	TGTGCCACCAGCAGAGAACGAGGGTTCGGGGAGCAGTACTTC	CATSRERGFGEQYF
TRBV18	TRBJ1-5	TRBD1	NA	TGTGCCAGCTCACCCGGGACAGGGGGCGCAGGGCAGCCCCAGCATTTT	CASSPGTGGAGQPQHF
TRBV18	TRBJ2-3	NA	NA	TGTGCCAGCTCAGAGAGGGAGAGAAGCACAGATACGCAGTATTTT	CASSERERSTDTQYF
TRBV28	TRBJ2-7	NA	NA	TGTGCCAGCAGCCCTATTGTACCAAGACAGACCTACGAGCAGTACTTC	CASSPIVPRQTYEQYF
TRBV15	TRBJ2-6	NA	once	TGTGCCACCAGCGCCCGGTTAGCTGGGGCCAACGTCCTGACTTTC	CATSARLAGANVLTF
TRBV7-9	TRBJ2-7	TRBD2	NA	TGTGCCAGCAGCCAGGGACTAGCGGGCGCCTCCGAGCAGTACTTC	CASSQGLAGASEQYF
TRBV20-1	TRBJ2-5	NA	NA	TGCAGTGCTAGAGCCTTGGGGCCCCAGTACTTC	CSARALGPQYF
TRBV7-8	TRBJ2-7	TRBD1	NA	TGTGCCAGCAGCACCCGGACAGGGTTGGGCGAGCAGTACTTC	CASSTRTGLGEQYF
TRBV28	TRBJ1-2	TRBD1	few	TGTGCCAGCATTCCTCATACGGGGACAGCGGGTGGCTACACCTTC	CASIPHTGTAGGYTF
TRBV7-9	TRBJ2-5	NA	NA	TGTGCCAGCAGCTTATCAGGGGCGGTGGGGCAAGAGACCCAGTACTTC	CASSLSGAVGQETQYF
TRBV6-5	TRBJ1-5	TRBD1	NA	TGTGCCAGCAGTTTGGTCGGACAGGGAGATCAGCCCCAGCATTTT	CASSLVGQGDQPQHF
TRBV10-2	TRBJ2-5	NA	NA	TGCGCCAGCAGTGAGTCAGGCGGGTGGATCGTAGTAGGAGAGACCCAGTACTTC	CASSESGGWIVVGETQYF
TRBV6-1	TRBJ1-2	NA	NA	TGTGCCAGCAGTGAAGGGACAGCCGGCTATGGCTACACCTTC	CASSEGTAGYGYTF
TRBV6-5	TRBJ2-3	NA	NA	TGTGCCAGCAGTTACGGGACTTCCCCCACAGATACGCAGTATTTT	CASSYGTSPTDTQYF
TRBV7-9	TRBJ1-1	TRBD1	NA	TGTGCCAGCAGCCTACTGGGACAGGAGAACACTGAAGCTTTCTTT	CASSLLGQENTEAFF
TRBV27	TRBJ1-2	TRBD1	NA	TGTGCCAGCACTACGGACAGGGATTCGTCTTTCGAGGGCTACACCTTC	CASTTDRDSSFEGYTF
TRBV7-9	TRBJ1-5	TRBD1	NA	TGTGCCAGCAGCTCTTCGACAGGGAGTCAGCCCCAGCATTTT	CASSSSTGSQPQHF
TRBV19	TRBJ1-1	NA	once	TGTGCCAGTAGTAATTTGGGGGGCACTGAAGCTTTCTTT	CASSNLGGTEAFF
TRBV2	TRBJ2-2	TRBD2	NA	TGTGCCAGCAGAGGCAGCGGGGGGGCTGAAGAGCTGTTTTTT	CASRGSGGAEELFF
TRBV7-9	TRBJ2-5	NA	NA	TGTGCCAGCAGCTTAAGTCGGGAACAAGAGACCCAGTACTTC	CASSLSREQETQYF
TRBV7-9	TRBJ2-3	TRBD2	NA	TGTGCCAGCAGCTTAAGTTTGGGAGGGAGTGCAGATACGCAGTATTTT	CASSLSLGGSADTQYF
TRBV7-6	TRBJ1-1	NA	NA	TGTGCCAGCAGCTTAGATGCAGGGCGGACTGAAGCTTTCTTT	CASSLDAGRTEAFF
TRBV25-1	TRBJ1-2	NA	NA	TGTGCCAGCAGTCCTTCGGGAATTGTCAGCATCGGTTATGGCTACACCTTC	CASSPSGIVSIGYGYTF
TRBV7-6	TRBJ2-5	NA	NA	TGTGCCAGCAGCTGGGACTTGGGACAGACCCAGTACTTC	CASSWDLGQTQYF
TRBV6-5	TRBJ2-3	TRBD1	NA	TGTGCCAGCAGTTACGAGCGGGACAGGGCGCAGTATTTT	CASSYERDRAQYF
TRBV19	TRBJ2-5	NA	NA	TGTGCCAGTAGTTCAGGGTTCAGTCAAGAGACCCAGTACTTC	CASSSGFSQETQYF
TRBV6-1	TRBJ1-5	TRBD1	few	TGTGCCAGCAGTATAGACAGGGGCAATCAGCCCCAGCATTTT	CASSIDRGNQPQHF
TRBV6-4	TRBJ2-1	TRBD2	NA	TGTGCCAGCAGTATTAGCGGGGGACCCTACAATGAGCAGTTCTTC	CASSISGGPYNEQFF
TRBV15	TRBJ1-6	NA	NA	TGTGCCACCAGCAGCTTTCAGGGAAATTCACCCCTCCACTTT	CATSSFQGNSPLHF
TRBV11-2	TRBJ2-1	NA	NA	TGTGCCAGCAGTCGACAGTACAATGAGCAGTTCTTC	CASSRQYNEQFF
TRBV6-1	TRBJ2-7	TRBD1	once	TGTGCCAGCAGTGAGAGCAGGGGGTCCAGCTCCTACGAGCAGTACTTC	CASSESRGSSSYEQYF
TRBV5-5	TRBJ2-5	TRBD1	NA	TGTGCCAGCAGCTTCGAGGGGGCACGAGAGACCCAGTACTTC	CASSFEGARETQYF
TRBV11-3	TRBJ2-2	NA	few	TGTGCCAGCAGCATGACTAGTCCCGGGGAGCTGTTTTTT	CASSMTSPGELFF
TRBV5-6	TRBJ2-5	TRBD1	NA	TGTGCCAGCAGCTTGGGAGGGCCGACAGGGGAAGAGACCCAGTACTTC	CASSLGGPTGEETQYF
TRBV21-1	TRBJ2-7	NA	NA	TGTGCCAGCAGCAAAGGTACCGGGACAGGTCTATTCGAGCAGTACTTC	CASSKGTGTGLFEQYF
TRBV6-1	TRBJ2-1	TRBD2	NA	TGTGCCAGCAGTCCTCTAGCGGGGAACTACAATGAGCAGTTCTTC	CASSPLAGNYNEQFF
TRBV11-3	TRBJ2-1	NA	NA	TGTGCCAGCAGAGGGAGGCGGGGCCACAATGAGCAGTTCTTC	CASRGRRGHNEQFF
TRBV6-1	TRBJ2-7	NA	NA	TGTGCCAGCAGTGAAGCACCTAGCGTGCCCTACGAGCAGTACTTC	CASSEAPSVPYEQYF
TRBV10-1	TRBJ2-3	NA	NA	TGCGCCAGCTCCCTAGGGGGGGGCATGAGCACAGATACGCAGTATTTT	CASSLGGGMSTDTQYF
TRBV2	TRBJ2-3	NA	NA	TGTGCCAGCAGTGAAGGTATCGGGGAACCAGATACGCAGTATTTT	CASSEGIGEPDTQYF
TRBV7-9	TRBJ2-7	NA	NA	TGTGCCAGCAGCTTAGACAGGCTCGAGCAGTACTTC	CASSLDRLEQYF
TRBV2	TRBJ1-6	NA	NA	TGTGCCAGCAGTGAGACCCGGGATTCACCCCTCCACTTT	CASSETRDSPLHF
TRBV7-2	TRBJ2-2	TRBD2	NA	TGTGCCAGCAGCCCGTACCCGATAGCGGGGGTGGCCGGGGAGCTGTTTTTT	CASSPYPIAGVAGELFF
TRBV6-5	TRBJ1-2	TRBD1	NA	TGTGCCAGCAGCCGAGACCCGGGACAGTCCTATGGCTACACCTTC	CASSRDPGQSYGYTF
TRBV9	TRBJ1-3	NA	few	TGTGCCAGCAGCGTAGGGAGCTCTGGAAACACCATATATTTT	CASSVGSSGNTIYF
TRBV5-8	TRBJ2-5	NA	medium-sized	TGTGCCAGCAGCTACAGTACTCGACAGAGGAAGACCCAGTACTTC	CASSYSTRQRKTQYF
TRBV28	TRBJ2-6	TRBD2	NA	TGTGCCAGCAGTCCTGGACTAGCTGGGGCCAACGTCCTGACTTTC	CASSPGLAGANVLTF
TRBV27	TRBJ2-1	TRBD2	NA	TGTGCCAGCAGTTCAAGGTCCAAGAAACGCCTAGCGGAGATCTCCTACAATGAGCAGTTCTTC	CASSSRSKKRLAEISYNEQFF
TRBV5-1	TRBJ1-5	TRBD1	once	TGCGCCAGCAGCTTGGATGGGTCAGGGGGAGGCAATCAGCCCCAGCATTTT	CASSLDGSGGGNQPQHF